The present TCR beta chain was sequenced within a study of blood T cell repertoires in COVID-19. About the study: COVID-19 samples from acute and convalescent phases originated in the United States, Italy and Spain. Sample material is recorded as cDNA or gDNA derived from T cells, B-cell-depleted T cells, or PBMCs.

This CDR3 contains 13 residues. V trimming: 4 bases; J trimming: 5 bases; junction bases outside the gene matches: 3. Germline assignment: CDR1 KGHDR and CDR2 SFDVKD. Authors' processing steps: Nucleated cell number was recorded as an estimate derived from reference gene primer amplification. The data were produced by immunoSEQ multiplex PCR, yet TCRdb's version contains in-frame clones alone and is incomplete. That table is the source of V, J and clone size, and D and trimming were worked out from the DNA. This sample has about 160,000 clones, with around three quarters found just once. This sequence was found in a man in his 60s with acute or convalescent COVID-19. V and J are TRBV24-1 and TRBJ2-7; 8 bases line up with TRBD1. Sequences were obtained from peripheral blood. The CDR3 DNA sequence: TGTGCCACCAGTGACCACAGGGGGAACGAGCAGTACTTC. Residues: CATSDHRGNEQYF.